Listed below are T cell receptor beta chains from one sample, sequenced in a study of vaccination and CD4 T cells after COVID-19. TCRdb fed the PCR reads into MiXCR, producing one record per CDR3 protein. Among 8,500 to 9,000 distinct CDR3 sequences listed, 45% were seen once. These receptors are not linked to any known antigen. Sequencing was carried out using CD4+ T cells from blood, cultured in vitro. All receptors come from a human donor in good health. Each CDR3 is given with its conserved first and last residue. The D gene is left open where the match is weak. Clone size, where shown, is once, few, many, or a class for clones that have expanded.

TRBJ2-1,TRBV27,.,TRBD2,CASSFPGLAGYNEQFF,TGTGCCAGCAGTTTCCCCGGACTAGCGGGGTATAATGAGCAGTTCTTC
TRBJ2-7,TRBV30,few,.,CAWSSRATYEQYF,TGTGCCTGGAGTAGTAGGGCAACCTACGAGCAGTACTTC
TRBJ1-5,TRBV6-1,few,.,CASSRNRDSNQPQHF,TGTGCCAGCAGTAGGAATCGGGATAGCAATCAGCCCCAGCATTTT
TRBJ1-2,TRBV5-4,.,.,CASSAGYRGYTF,TGTGCCAGCAGCGCAGGGTATCGTGGCTACACCTTC
TRBJ2-2,TRBV7-2,.,.,CASSSRPNTGELFF,TGTGCCAGCAGCAGTAGACCAAACACCGGGGAGCTGTTTTTT
TRBJ1-5,TRBV19,.,.,CASGAGVQPQHF,TGTGCCAGTGGAGCAGGGGTCCAGCCCCAGCATTTT
TRBJ1-5,TRBV2,.,.,CASGRNQNQPQHF,TGTGCCAGTGGCAGGAACCAAAATCAGCCCCAGCATTTT
TRBJ2-2,TRBV6-2/TRBV6-3,.,.,CASRTGYGRTGELFF,TGTGCCAGCAGAACGGGCTATGGTCGTACCGGGGAGCTGTTTTTT
TRBJ2-5,TRBV27,few,TRBD2,CASRPLAGQETQYF,TGTGCCAGCAGACCTCTAGCGGGCCAAGAGACCCAGTACTTC
TRBJ2-1,TRBV7-9,once,TRBD2,CASSLRAGRGLKNEQFF,TGTGCCAGCAGCCTTAGAGCGGGGAGGGGACTAAAGAATGAGCAGTTCTTC
TRBJ2-1,TRBV6-2/TRBV6-3,.,TRBD1,CASRGMTGPYNEQFF,TGTGCCAGCAGGGGAATGACAGGGCCCTACAATGAGCAGTTCTTC
TRBJ1-2,TRBV6-1,few,.,CASRTVYGYTF,TGTGCCAGCAGGACAGTTTACGGCTACACCTTC
TRBJ1-5,TRBV12-3/TRBV12-4,.,TRBD1,CASSRGTAAQPQHF,TGTGCCAGCAGTCGGGGGACAGCAGCTCAGCCCCAGCATTTT
TRBJ1-6,TRBV2,few,.,CASSEVFGSPLHF,TGTGCCAGCAGTGAAGTGTTCGGGTCACCCCTCCACTTT
TRBJ2-5,TRBV5-4,.,.,CASSFQETQYF,TGTGCCAGCAGCTTCCAAGAGACCCAGTACTTC
TRBJ2-3,TRBV19,.,.,CASSTRNRVGSTDTQYF,TGTGCCAGTAGTACCAGAAACAGGGTGGGAAGTACAGATACGCAGTATTTT
TRBJ1-5,TRBV7-9,.,.,CASTQDSISNQPQHF,TGTGCCAGCACCCAGGACAGTATTAGCAATCAGCCCCAGCATTTT
TRBJ2-5,TRBV19,few,TRBD2,CASSVGGGRETQYF,TGTGCCAGTAGTGTCGGGGGGGGCCGGGAGACCCAGTACTTC
TRBJ1-2,TRBV28,.,TRBD1,CASIGRGQGVVTF,TGTGCCAGCATCGGACGGGGACAGGGGGTTGTCACCTTC
TRBJ1-1,TRBV18,few,TRBD1,CASSPQGQGGTEAFF,TGTGCCAGCTCACCACAGGGACAGGGGGGCACTGAAGCTTTCTTT
TRBJ2-2,TRBV20-1,.,.,CSARVNSGELFF,TGCAGTGCTAGAGTGAACTCCGGGGAGCTGTTTTTT
TRBJ2-3,TRBV6-2/TRBV6-3,.,.,CASSLNPVRDTDTQYF,TGTGCCAGCAGCTTAAATCCGGTGAGGGACACAGATACGCAGTATTTT
TRBJ2-7,TRBV2,few,TRBD1,CASSGGRGRVNEQYF,TGTGCCAGCAGTGGGGGCAGGGGGCGCGTAAACGAGCAGTACTTC
TRBJ2-7,TRBV28,.,.,CASLGQDYEQYF,TGTGCCAGTTTGGGGCAGGACTACGAGCAGTACTTC
TRBJ2-5,TRBV20-1,.,TRBD2,CSARDRQRGLQETQYF,TGCAGTGCTAGAGATCGACAGCGGGGGTTACAAGAGACCCAGTACTTC
TRBJ2-7,TRBV20-1,few,.,CSARDPRRAYEQYF,TGCAGTGCTAGAGATCCGCGGAGGGCCTACGAGCAGTACTTC
TRBJ1-2,TRBV12-3/TRBV12-4,.,.,CASSLGLDGRGYTF,TGTGCCAGCAGTTTAGGGCTGGATGGGAGAGGCTACACCTTC
TRBJ2-5,TRBV20-1,.,TRBD2,CSASVSGRETQYF,TGCAGTGCTAGTGTTAGCGGGAGAGAGACCCAGTACTTC
TRBJ2-5,TRBV21-1,few,.,CASSEQKQETQYF,TGTGCCAGCAGCGAACAGAAACAAGAGACCCAGTACTTC
TRBJ2-1,TRBV27,.,TRBD1,CASKFLADRGDNEQFF,TGTGCCAGCAAGTTCCTAGCGGACAGGGGAGACAATGAGCAGTTCTTC
TRBJ2-2,TRBV6-5,.,.,CASSYSGVTGELFF,TGTGCCAGCAGTTACAGCGGAGTAACCGGGGAGCTGTTTTTT
TRBJ2-3,TRBV6-1,few,TRBD2,CASSPYLRRGSDTQYF,TGTGCCAGCAGTCCTTATTTACGGCGGGGGTCAGATACGCAGTATTTT
TRBJ1-2,TRBV6-5,few,.,CASSYSPAQGGYTF,TGTGCCAGCAGTTACTCCCCAGCCCAGGGGGGCTACACCTTC
TRBJ2-2,TRBV15,few,.,CATSRDFRVNRITGELFF,TGTGCCACCAGCAGAGATTTTAGGGTGAATAGAATCACCGGGGAGCTGTTTTTT
TRBJ1-5,TRBV6-1,.,.,CASSEASGIVSGGRVGNNQPQHF,TGTGCCAGCAGTGAAGCGTCAGGGATAGTGTCAGGAGGGAGAGTCGGGAACAATCAGCCCCAGCATTTT
TRBJ2-3,TRBV6-5,.,TRBD2,CASSYSITPRRGTSTDTQYF,TGTGCCAGCAGTTACTCGATAACTCCGAGGCGGGGGACTAGCACAGATACGCAGTATTTT
TRBJ1-3,TRBV6-1,.,.,CASSPTHSSGNTIYF,TGTGCCAGCAGTCCTACGCATAGCTCTGGAAACACCATATATTTT
TRBJ2-2,TRBV7-2,few,TRBD2,CASSPRDYRGELFF,TGTGCCAGCAGCCCAAGGGACTACCGCGGGGAGCTGTTTTTT
TRBJ2-5,TRBV19,few,TRBD1,CASKLSGTEKETQYF,TGTGCCAGCAAACTCTCCGGGACAGAGAAAGAGACCCAGTACTTC
TRBJ2-5,TRBV7-9,.,.,CASSLAASQETQYF,TGTGCCAGCAGCTTAGCCGCCAGTCAAGAGACCCAGTACTTC
TRBJ1-5,TRBV28,.,TRBD1,CASRDTGAPNQPQHF,TGTGCCAGCAGGGACACAGGGGCCCCTAATCAGCCCCAGCATTTT